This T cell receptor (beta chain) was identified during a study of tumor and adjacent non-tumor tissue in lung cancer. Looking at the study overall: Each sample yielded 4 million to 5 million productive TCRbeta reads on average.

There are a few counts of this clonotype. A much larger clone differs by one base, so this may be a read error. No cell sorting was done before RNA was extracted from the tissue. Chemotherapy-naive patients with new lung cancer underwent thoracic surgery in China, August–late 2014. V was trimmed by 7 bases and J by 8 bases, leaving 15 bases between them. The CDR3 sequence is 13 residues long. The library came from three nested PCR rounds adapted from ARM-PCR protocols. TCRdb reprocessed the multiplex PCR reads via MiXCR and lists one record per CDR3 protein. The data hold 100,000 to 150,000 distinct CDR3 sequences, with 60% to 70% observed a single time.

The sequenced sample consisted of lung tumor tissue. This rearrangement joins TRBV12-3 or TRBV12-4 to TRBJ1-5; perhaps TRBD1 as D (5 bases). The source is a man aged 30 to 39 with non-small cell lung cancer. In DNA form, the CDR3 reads TGTGCCAGCATGTGGACAAATGGGGAGCCCCAGCATTTT. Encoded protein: CASMWTNGEPQHF.